This TCR beta chain was obtained from a study of cytomegalovirus exposure and HLA in healthy donors. Study as a whole: Earlier, 117 million unique TCR beta sequences were recovered from approximately 180 million T cells by an analysis.

The CDR3 spans 13 residues. Trimming removed 5 bases from V and 8 bases from J, with 13 bases in between. Germline V gene data show CDR1 as SGHVS and CDR2 as FQNEAQ. The primer mix had 60 Vbeta and 13 Jbeta primers. The protocol was immunoSEQ multiplex PCR, while the TCRdb copy is restricted to in-frame clones and leaves out a portion. The sample has about 110,000 clones; approximately 70% are singletons. Turning to this clone: Its antigen is currently unknown.

The study, taken as a whole, reports: Association of a missense DCLRE1C variant with TCR beta V- and J-gene trimming was reported in a later analysis. In an earlier analysis, in some 500 donors, most V segments appeared productive either ~90% or ~30% of the time.

Sequencing was done on a sample of PBMCs. The genes are TRBV7-8 and TRBJ1-5, with a possible D match to TRBD1 (5 bases). This clonotype originated in a woman between 70 and 85 years old in good health and CMV-seropositive. CDR3 sequence: CASSHSGGEPQHF. CDR3 nucleotide sequence: TGTGCCAGCAGCCATTCGGGGGGTGAGCCCCAGCATTTT.